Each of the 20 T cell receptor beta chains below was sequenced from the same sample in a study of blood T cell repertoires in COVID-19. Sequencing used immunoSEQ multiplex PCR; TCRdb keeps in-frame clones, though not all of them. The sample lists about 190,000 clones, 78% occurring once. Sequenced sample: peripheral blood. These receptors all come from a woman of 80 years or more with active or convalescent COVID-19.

The DNA of the CDR3 is TGTGCCAGTAGTATCTCGCCCACGTCCTCAGCGGGAAACATTCAGTACTTC. As protein: CASSISPTSSAGNIQYF. V is TRBV19 and J is TRBJ2-4; weak D call: TRBD2 (6 bases). The germline V and J ends were trimmed by 3 bases and 6 bases, with 21 bases remaining between them. CDR1 is LNHDA and CDR2 is SQIVND in the germline V gene (reference sequence). The CDR3 is 17 amino acids.

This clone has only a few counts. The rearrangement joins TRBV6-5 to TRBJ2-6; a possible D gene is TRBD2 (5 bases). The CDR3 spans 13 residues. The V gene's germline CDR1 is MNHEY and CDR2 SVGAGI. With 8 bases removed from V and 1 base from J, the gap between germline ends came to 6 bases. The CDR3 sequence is CASEGSGANVLTF. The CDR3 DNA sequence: TGTGCCAGCGAGGGATCTGGGGCCAACGTCCTGACTTTC.

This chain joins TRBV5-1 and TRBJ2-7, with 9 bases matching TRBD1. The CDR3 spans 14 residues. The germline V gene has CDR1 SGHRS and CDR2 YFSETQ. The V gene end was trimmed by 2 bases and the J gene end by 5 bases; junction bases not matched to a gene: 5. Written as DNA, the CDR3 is TGCGCCAGCAGCTTAGGACAGGGGTTCCACGAGCAGTACTTC. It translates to CASSLGQGFHEQYF.

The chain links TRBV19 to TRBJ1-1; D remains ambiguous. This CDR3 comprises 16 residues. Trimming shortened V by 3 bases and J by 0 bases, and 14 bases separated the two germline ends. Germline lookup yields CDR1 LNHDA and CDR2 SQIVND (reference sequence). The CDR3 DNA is TGTGCCAGTAGTATGCTTTCTATAGCCATGAACACTGAAGCTTTCTTT. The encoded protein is CASSMLSIAMNTEAFF.

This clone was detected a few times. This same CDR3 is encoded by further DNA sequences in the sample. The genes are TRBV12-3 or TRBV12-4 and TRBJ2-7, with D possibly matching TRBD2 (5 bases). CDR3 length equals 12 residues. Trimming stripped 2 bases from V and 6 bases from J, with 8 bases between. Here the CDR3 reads CASSLPGSEQYF. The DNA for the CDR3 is TGTGCCAGCAGTTTACCGGGGAGCGAGCAGTACTTC.

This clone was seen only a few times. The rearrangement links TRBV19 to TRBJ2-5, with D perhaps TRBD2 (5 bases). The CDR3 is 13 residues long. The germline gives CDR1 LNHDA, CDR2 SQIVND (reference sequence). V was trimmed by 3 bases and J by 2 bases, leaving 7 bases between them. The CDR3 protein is CASSISGQETQYF. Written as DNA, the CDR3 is TGTGCCAGTAGTATTTCGGGACAAGAGACCCAGTACTTC.

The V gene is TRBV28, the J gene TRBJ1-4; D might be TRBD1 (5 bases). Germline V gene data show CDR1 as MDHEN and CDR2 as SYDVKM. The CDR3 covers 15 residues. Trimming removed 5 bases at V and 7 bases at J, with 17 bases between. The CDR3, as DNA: TGTGCCAGCAGTCCCCTGGGAGGGGAAAGTGAAAAACTGTTTTTT. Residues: CASSPLGGESEKLFF.

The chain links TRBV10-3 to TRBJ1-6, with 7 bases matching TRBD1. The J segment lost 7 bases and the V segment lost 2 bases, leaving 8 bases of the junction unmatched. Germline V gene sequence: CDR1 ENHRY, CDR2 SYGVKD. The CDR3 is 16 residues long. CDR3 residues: CAISEEQGFGNSPLHF. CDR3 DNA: TGTGCCATCAGTGAGGAACAGGGGTTTGGGAATTCACCCCTCCACTTT.

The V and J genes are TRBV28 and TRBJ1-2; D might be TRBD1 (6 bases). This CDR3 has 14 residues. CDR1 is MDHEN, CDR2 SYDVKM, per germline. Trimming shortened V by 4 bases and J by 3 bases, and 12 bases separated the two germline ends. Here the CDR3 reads CASSYEQGYYGYTF. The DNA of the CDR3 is TGTGCCAGCAGTTATGAACAGGGCTACTATGGCTACACCTTC.

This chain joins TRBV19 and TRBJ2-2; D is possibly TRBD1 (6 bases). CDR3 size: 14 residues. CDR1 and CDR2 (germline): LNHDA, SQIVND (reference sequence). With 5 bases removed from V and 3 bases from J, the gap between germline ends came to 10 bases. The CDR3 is CASSSRGDTGELFF. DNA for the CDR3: TGTGCCAGTAGTTCCAGGGGTGACACCGGGGAGCTGTTTTTT.

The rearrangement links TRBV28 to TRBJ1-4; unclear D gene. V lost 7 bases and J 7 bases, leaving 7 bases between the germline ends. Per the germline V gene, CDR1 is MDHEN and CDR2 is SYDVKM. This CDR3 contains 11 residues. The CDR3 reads CASMRVEKLFF. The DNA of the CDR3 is TGTGCCAGCATGCGAGTTGAAAAACTGTTTTTT.

The CDR3 DNA sequence: TGTGCCAGCAGACAGGGGGCAAGTCGGGCCGGGGAGCTGTTTTTT. Amino acid sequence: CASRQGASRAGELFF. The genes are TRBV7-2 and TRBJ2-2; 9 positions agree with TRBD1. The CDR3 covers 15 residues. V shed 6 bases and J 6 bases; nucleotides not matched to a gene: 8. Germline CDR1 is SGHTA and CDR2 is FQGNSA.

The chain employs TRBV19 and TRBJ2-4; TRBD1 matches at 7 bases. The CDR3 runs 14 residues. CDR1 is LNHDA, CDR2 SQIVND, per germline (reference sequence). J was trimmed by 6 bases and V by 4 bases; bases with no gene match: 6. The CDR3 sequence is CASSSVGDRNIQYF. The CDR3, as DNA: TGTGCCAGTAGTAGTGTGGGGGACAGAAACATTCAGTACTTC.

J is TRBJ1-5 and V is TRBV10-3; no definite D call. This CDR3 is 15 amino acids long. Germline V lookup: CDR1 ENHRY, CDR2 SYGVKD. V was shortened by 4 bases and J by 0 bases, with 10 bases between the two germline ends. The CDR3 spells CAISVRGGSNQPQHF. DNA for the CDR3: TGTGCCATCAGTGTCCGGGGAGGTAGCAATCAGCCCCAGCATTTT.

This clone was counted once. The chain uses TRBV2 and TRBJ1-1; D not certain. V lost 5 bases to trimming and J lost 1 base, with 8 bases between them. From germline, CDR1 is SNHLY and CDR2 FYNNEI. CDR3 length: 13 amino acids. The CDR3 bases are TGTGCCAGCAGTTCAACAGAGAACACTGAAGCTTTCTTT. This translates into CASSSTENTEAFF.

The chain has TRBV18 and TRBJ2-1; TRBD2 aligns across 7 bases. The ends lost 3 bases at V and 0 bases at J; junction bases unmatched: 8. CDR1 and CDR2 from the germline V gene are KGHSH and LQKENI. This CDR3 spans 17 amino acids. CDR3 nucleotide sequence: TGTGCCAGCTCACCTGGCGGGGGATATAGCTCCTACAATGAGCAGTTCTTC. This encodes CASSPGGGYSSYNEQFF.

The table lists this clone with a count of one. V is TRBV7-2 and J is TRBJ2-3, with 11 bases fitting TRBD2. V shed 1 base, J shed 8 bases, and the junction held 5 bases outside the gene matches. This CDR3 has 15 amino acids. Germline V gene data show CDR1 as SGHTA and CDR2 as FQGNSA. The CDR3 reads CASSLVSSGGITQYF. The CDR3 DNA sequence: TGTGCCAGCAGCTTAGTGTCTAGCGGGGGGATTACGCAGTATTTT.

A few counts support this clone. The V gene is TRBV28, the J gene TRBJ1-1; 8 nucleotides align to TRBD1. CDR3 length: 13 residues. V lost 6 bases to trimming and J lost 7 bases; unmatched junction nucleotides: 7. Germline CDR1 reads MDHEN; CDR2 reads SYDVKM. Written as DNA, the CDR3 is TGTGCCAGCAGATTGGGACAGGCCTATGAAGCTTTCTTT. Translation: CASRLGQAYEAFF.

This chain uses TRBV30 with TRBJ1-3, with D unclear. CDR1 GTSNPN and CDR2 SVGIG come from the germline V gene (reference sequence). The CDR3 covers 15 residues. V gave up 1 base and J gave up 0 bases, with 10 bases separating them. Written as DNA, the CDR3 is TGTGCCTGGAGTGGTCTACCGCTCTCTGGAAACACCATATATTTT. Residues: CAWSGLPLSGNTIYF.

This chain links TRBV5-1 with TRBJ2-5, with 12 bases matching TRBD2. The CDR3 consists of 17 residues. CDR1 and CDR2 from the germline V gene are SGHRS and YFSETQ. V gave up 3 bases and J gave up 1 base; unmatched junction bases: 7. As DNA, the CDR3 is TGCGCCAGCAGCTCCGGACTAGCGGGGAACATCCAAGAGACCCAGTACTTC. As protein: CASSSGLAGNIQETQYF.